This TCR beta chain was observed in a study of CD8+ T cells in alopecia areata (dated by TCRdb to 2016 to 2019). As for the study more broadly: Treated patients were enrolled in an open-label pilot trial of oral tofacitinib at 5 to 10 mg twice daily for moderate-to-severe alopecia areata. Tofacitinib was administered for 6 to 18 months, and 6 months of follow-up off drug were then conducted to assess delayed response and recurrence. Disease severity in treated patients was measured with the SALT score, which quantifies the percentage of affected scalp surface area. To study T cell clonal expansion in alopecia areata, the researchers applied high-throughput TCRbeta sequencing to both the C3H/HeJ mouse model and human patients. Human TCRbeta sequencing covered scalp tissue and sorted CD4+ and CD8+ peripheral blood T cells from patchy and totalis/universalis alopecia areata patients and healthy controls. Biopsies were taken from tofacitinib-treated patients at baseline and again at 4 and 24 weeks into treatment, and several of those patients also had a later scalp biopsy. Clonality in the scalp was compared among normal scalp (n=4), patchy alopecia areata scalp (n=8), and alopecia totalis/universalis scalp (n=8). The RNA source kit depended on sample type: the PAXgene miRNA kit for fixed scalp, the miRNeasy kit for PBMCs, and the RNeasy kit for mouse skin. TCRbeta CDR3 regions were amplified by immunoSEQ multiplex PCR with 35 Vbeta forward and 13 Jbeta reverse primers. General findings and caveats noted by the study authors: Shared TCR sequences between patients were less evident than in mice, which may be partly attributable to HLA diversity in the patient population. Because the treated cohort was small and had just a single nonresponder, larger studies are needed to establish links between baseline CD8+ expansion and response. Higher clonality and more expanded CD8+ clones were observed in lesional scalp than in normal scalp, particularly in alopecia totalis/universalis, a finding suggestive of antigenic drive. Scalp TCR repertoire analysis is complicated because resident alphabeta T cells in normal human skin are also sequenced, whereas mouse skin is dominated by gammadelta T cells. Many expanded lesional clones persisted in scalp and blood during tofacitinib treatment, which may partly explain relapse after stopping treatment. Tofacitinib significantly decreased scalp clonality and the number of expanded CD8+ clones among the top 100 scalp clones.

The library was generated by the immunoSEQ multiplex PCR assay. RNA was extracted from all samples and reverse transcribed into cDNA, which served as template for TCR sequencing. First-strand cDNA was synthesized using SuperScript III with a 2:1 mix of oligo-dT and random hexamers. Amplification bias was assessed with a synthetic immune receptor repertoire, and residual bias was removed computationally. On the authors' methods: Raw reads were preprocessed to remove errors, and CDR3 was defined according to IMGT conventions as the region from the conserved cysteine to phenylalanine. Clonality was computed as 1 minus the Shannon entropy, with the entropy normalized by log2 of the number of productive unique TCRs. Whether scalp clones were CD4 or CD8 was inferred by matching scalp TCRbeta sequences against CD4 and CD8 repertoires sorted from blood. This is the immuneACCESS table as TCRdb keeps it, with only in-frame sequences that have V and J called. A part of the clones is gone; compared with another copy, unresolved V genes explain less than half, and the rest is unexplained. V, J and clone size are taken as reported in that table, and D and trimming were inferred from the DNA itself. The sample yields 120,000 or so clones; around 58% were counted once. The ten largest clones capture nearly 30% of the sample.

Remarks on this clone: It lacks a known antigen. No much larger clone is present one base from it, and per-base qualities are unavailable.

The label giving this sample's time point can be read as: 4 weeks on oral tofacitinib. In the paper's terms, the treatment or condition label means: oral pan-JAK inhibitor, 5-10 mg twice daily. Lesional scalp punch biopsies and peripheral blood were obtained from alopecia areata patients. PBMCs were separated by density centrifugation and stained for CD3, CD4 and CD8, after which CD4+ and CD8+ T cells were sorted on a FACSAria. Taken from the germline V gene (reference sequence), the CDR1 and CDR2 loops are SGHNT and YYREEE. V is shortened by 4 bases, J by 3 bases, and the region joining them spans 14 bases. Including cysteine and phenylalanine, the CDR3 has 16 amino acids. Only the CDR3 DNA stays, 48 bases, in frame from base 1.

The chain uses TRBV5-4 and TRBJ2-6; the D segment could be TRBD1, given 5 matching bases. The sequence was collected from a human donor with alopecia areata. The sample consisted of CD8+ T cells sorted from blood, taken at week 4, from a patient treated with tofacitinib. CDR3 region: CASSPRLGRGANVLTF. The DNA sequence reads TGTGCCAGCAGCCCCAGGCTGGGGCGTGGGGCCAACGTCCTGACTTTC.